The clone carrying this TCR beta chain was seen more than once but under ten times. Its antigen remains unidentified. This sample stems from a study of T cells in Graves' hyperthyroidism and ophthalmopathy. The study's findings and limits: Clonotypes that were expanded in thyroid above 0.001 mostly appeared in blood too.

Diagnoses were made from clinical symptoms, serum measures (thyroxine and TRAb), thyroid ultrasound and orbital computed tomography. This CDR3 region has 13 residues. Germline CDR1 is DFQATT and CDR2 is SNEGSKA (reference sequence). TCR beta CDR3 regions were amplified from RNA. An initial round of RT-PCR targeting the TCR CDR3 relied on the HTBI primer set. One entry per CDR3 protein results from TCRdb running MiXCR on the multiplex PCR reads. The sample has approximately 700,000 distinct CDR3 sequences; just under 45% are singletons. This rearrangement joins TRBV20-1 to TRBJ2-6, with no clear D. This receptor was taken from an adult man with Graves' disease, either hyperthyroidism or ophthalmopathy (not recorded which). The sequenced sample was peripheral blood or thyroid tissue (not recorded which). In DNA form, the CDR3 reads TGCGGATTACGAAAATCTGGGGCCAACGTCCTGACTTTC. This codes for CGLRKSGANVLTF.